This T cell receptor beta chain was recorded in a study of blood T cell repertoires in COVID-19. Turning to the study itself: The analysed material was cDNA or gDNA that came from T cells, B-cell-depleted T cells, or PBMCs.

This clone occurred a few times. As handled by the study authors: Counts of nucleated cells, estimated from reference gene primer amplification, were obtained. Profiling relied on immunoSEQ multiplex PCR, and the TCRdb table lists in-frame clones only, not all of them. That table furnishes V, J and clone size, whereas the DNA furnished D and trimming. Of 250,000 or so clones listed, around 87% are singletons. V trimming: 1 base; J trimming: 3 bases; junction bases outside the gene matches: 8. Looked up from germline, CDR1 is GTSNPN and CDR2 is SVGIG (reference sequence). The CDR3 is 16 amino acids. The rearrangement joins TRBV30 to TRBJ2-5; 10 nucleotides agree with TRBD2. Sample: peripheral blood. This receptor was obtained from a woman aged 40 to 50 who had recovered from COVID-19. The chain's CDR3 is CAWSGLAGGLKETQYF. CDR3 sequence (DNA): TGTGCCTGGAGTGGGTTAGCGGGGGGCCTGAAAGAGACCCAGTACTTC.